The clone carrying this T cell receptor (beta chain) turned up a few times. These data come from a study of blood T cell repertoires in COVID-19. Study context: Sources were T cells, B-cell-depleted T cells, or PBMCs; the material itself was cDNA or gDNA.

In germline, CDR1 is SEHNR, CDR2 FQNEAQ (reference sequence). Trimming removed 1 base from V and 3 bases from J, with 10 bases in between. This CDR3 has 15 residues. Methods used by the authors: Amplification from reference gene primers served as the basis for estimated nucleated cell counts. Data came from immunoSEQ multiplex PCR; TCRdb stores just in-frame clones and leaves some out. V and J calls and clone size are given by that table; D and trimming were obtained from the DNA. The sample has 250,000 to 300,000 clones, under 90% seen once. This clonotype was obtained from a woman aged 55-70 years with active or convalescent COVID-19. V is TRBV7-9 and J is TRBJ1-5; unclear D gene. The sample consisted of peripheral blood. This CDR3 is CASSLEAGYNQPQHF. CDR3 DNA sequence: TGTGCCAGCAGCTTAGAGGCGGGGTACAATCAGCCCCAGCATTTT.